This record concerns one TCR beta chain sequence. The antigen remains unidentified. The CDR3 covers 16 residues. V was pared by 0 bases and J by 4 bases, with 14 bases between. Germline CDR1 is SGHKS and CDR2 is YYEKEE (reference sequence). This table comes from immunoSEQ multiplex PCR, and its TCRdb copy is limited to in-frame clones, with some not included. The table includes 2 million to 3 million clones, over 85% detected once. This specimen comes from a study of shared clonotypes between healthy human individuals. At the level of the study: The composition of the donors was a couple of women and a few men aged 18 to 49. Points from the study as a whole: Non-shared clonotypes had lower generation probabilities than clonotypes shared by all four sorted-subset donors.

Specimen: naive CD4+ T cells from PBMCs. Subset given: CD45RA+ positively selected. The sequence was collected from a man between 18 and 29 years old in good health. Some clones in this sample may be carry-over from other donors' samples. This sequence joins TRBV5-5 and TRBJ1-5; D perhaps matches TRBD1 (6 bases). CDR3 residues: CASSLAEGGRNQPQHF. Here the CDR3 DNA reads TGTGCCAGCAGCTTGGCAGAGGGGGGCCGTAATCAGCCCCAGCATTTT.